The present T cell receptor beta chain was sequenced within a study of T cells in severe cutaneous drug reactions. The donors had carbamazepine-induced Stevens-Johnson syndrome or toxic epidermal necrolysis. CDR1 and CDR2 (germline): MNHEY, SMNVEV (reference sequence). This CDR3 comprises 15 residues. Bulk and single-cell libraries used iRepertoire multiplex PCR with TCR subtype-specific primers. TCRdb processed the multiplex PCR reads again and assigns one entry to each CDR3 protein, with no DNA. The listing contains about 8,300 distinct CDR3 sequences. The TCR comes from a human donor with a severe cutaneous adverse drug reaction. Sequencing used cells from a skin blister. The rearrangement joins TRBV27 to TRBJ1-5. CDR3 protein: CASSLYGMSNQPQHF.